Following are 16 T cell receptor beta chains from one sample sequenced in a study of regulatory T cells in long-lasting Graves disease (dated by TCRdb to about 2021). The library was obtained by multiplex PCR. The instrument given in TCRdb is Illumina HiSeq 4000. TCR beta libraries were built with iRepertoire HTBI primers and Arm-PCR amplification of CDR3 regions. TCRdb reanalyzed the raw reads on its own, using fastp at Q25 for trimming and MiXCR for clone calling, and kept in-frame beta chains. Every entry covers one CDR3 protein and lists the most common genes and DNA from its rows. The sample yields over 300,000 distinct CDR3 sequences; roughly a sixth were counted once. The ten largest clones capture over 20% of the sample. The sample's time point label is to be understood as: newly diagnosed GD, antithyroid drugs for less than 3 months. For both TCR sequencing and RNA sequencing, RNA was extracted from PBMCs in TRIzol.

Material: peripheral blood mononuclear cells (PBMCs), obtained at new diagnosis, from a patient treated with antithyroid drugs. The receptors originated from a female donor with Graves disease.

The gene calls are TRBV19 and TRBJ1-5, with 9 bases identical to TRBD1. Germline V gene data show CDR1 as LNHDA and CDR2 as SQIVND (reference sequence). Losses at the gene ends were 7 bases for V and 0 bases for J; bases not matched to a gene: 19. This CDR3 contains 20 residues. CDR3 protein: CASKPTHSGTGPYSNQPQHF. DNA for the CDR3: TGTGCCAGTAAACCGACACACTCCGGGACAGGGCCATATAGCAATCAGCCCCAGCATTTT.

This clonotype showed up many times. This chain uses TRBV15 with TRBJ2-5, with D unclear. V lost 3 bases, J lost 3 bases, and 20 bases lay in between. From germline, CDR1 is LNHNV and CDR2 YYDKDF (reference sequence). The CDR3 is 17 amino acids. The CDR3: CATSRIAVVIPKETQYF. The CDR3 coding sequence is TGTGCCACCAGCAGGATCGCGGTGGTTATCCCGAAAGAGACCCAGTACTTC.

The V gene is TRBV6-1, the J gene TRBJ2-7, with 10 bases identical to TRBD1. Germline assignment: CDR1 MNHNS and CDR2 SASEGT. V dropped 7 bases and J dropped 3; count of bases not matched to a gene: 6. This CDR3 contains 14 residues. The CDR3 nucleotides read TGTGCCAGCATAAACCGGGACAGGGGCTACGAGCAGTACTTC. Residues: CASINRDRGYEQYF.

Ten or more counts support this clonotype. The V call is TRBV11-2, the J call TRBJ2-7; TRBD2 aligns across 11 bases. The germline CDR1 and CDR2 sequences are SGHAT and FQNNGV. V trimming: 3 bases; J trimming: 3 bases; junction bases outside the gene matches: 4. This CDR3 is 15 amino acids long. As DNA, the CDR3 is TGTGCCAGCAGCTTGACTAGCGGGGCCCTCTACGAGCAGTACTTC. Residues: CASSLTSGALYEQYF.

The table lists this clonotype with a few counts. V and J are TRBV12-3 or TRBV12-4 and TRBJ1-3; TRBD1 matches 7 bases. V lost 5 bases, J lost 8 bases, and 15 bases stayed unmatched. The CDR3 spans 16 residues. CDR3 coding DNA: TGTGCCAGCAGTCATACAGGGGCTCAGGTCGTGGACACCATATATTTT. Amino acids: CASSHTGAQVVDTIYF.

There are many counts of this clonotype. The CDR3 is CSVAHLGSYNEQFF. CDR3 DNA: TGCAGCGTTGCCCATCTGGGTTCCTACAATGAGCAGTTCTTC. The chain links TRBV29-1 to TRBJ2-1; no reliable D call. The V gene lost 4 bases and the J gene lost 1 base, with 11 bases spanning the gap. This CDR3 has 14 residues. Germline CDR1 reads SQVTM; CDR2 reads ANQGSEA.

V usage is TRBV18 and J usage is TRBJ2-5, with D uncertain. V was pared by 2 bases and J by 4 bases, with 14 bases between. Looked up from germline, CDR1 is KGHSH and CDR2 is LQKENI. There are 15 residues in the CDR3. The CDR3 coding sequence is TGTGCCAGCTCACCAATTATCGCCCCGGGAGAGACCCAGTACTTC. Translation gives CASSPIIAPGETQYF.

This clonotype was counted at least ten times. This sequence joins TRBV7-9 and TRBJ2-5; TRBD1 agrees at 8 bases. V was pared by 5 bases and J by 5 bases, with 7 bases of the junction left unmatched. Germline assignment: CDR1 SEHNR and CDR2 FQNEAQ (reference sequence). This CDR3 has 14 residues. The CDR3 reads CASSLTGDSETQYF. As DNA, the CDR3 is TGTGCCAGCAGCCTGACAGGGGATAGCGAGACCCAGTACTTC.

This clonotype was observed at least ten times. The J gene is TRBJ2-7, the V gene TRBV3-1, with 10 nucleotides matching TRBD2. V trimming: 0 bases; J trimming: 4 bases; junction bases outside the gene matches: 9. The CDR3 length is 17 residues. CDR1 is LGHDT, CDR2 YNNKEL, per germline (reference sequence). CDR3 residues: CASSQDLAGVDSYEQYF. The CDR3, as DNA: TGTGCCAGCAGCCAAGATCTAGCGGGAGTTGATTCGTACGAGCAGTACTTC.

Ten or more counts support this clonotype. The chain recombines TRBV24-1 with TRBJ2-7; D gene ambiguous. The germline CDR1 and CDR2 sequences are KGHDR and SFDVKD. V was clipped by 5 bases and J by 7 bases, with 11 bases between them. This CDR3 region has 12 residues. CDR3 nucleotides: TGTGCCACCAGTGGAACAACCCAGGAGCAGTACTTC. It yields the protein CATSGTTQEQYF.

A few counts support this clonotype. This sequence joins TRBV10-3 and TRBJ2-1, with 10 nucleotides matching TRBD2. CDR3 length: 15 amino acids. V gave up 11 bases and J gave up 4 bases; unmatched junction bases: 11. The V gene's germline CDR1 is ENHRY and CDR2 SYGVKD. CDR3 amino acids: CASKVSGGKYNEQFF. CDR3 nucleotide sequence: TGTGCCTCAAAGGTTAGCGGGGGGAAATACAATGAGCAGTTCTTC.

Ten or more counts support this clonotype. V usage is TRBV12-5 and J usage is TRBJ2-7; 8 nucleotides align to TRBD2. V shed 0 bases, J shed 3 bases, and the junction held 7 bases outside the gene matches. The CDR3 has 16 amino acids. The germline V gene encodes CDR1 LGHNT and CDR2 FRNRAP. CDR3 sequence reads: CASGLVLGLAGYEQYF. In DNA form, the CDR3 reads TGTGCTAGTGGTTTGGTACTTGGCCTAGCGGGCTACGAGCAGTACTTC.

The CDR3 bases are TGTGCCAGCAGCCGTGACAGGGGGAGCTCCTACGAGCAGTACTTC. It is translated as CASSRDRGSSYEQYF. This chain joins TRBV27 and TRBJ2-7; 9 bases are shared with TRBD1. Germline V gives CDR1 MNHEY, CDR2 SMNVEV (reference sequence). The V segment lost 6 bases and the J segment 0 bases; nucleotides outside the gene matches: 6. The CDR3 consists of 15 residues.

This clonotype was seen ten or more times. This chain joins TRBV7-2 and TRBJ2-7, with D uncertain. V lost 3 bases and J lost 4, with 16 bases in between. Germline V gene lookup returns CDR1 SGHTA and CDR2 FQGNSA. The CDR3 length is 15 residues. The CDR3 sequence is CASSFRVSVAYEQYF. The CDR3 DNA sequence: TGTGCCAGCAGCTTTAGGGTATCAGTGGCATACGAGCAGTACTTC.

The sample holds a few counts of this clonotype. The chain employs TRBV15 and TRBJ1-2, with TRBD1 matching over 9 bases. V dropped 0 bases and J dropped 5; count of bases not matched to a gene: 4. The CDR3 contains 15 residues. Germline values: CDR1 LNHNV, CDR2 YYDKDF (reference sequence). The CDR3 DNA follows: TGTGCCACCAGCAGAGACACCGGGACAGGGTATGGCTACACCTTC. This gives the protein CATSRDTGTGYGYTF.

This clonotype came up a few times. The gene calls are TRBV10-3 and TRBJ2-6; D possibly corresponds to TRBD1 (6 bases). Trimming removed 9 bases from V and 0 bases from J, with 9 bases in between. The CDR3 totals 14 residues. Germline V gives CDR1 ENHRY, CDR2 SYGVKD. DNA of the CDR3: TGTGCCATTGAGGACAGCTCTGGGGCCAACGTCCTGACTTTC. The encoded protein is CAIEDSSGANVLTF.